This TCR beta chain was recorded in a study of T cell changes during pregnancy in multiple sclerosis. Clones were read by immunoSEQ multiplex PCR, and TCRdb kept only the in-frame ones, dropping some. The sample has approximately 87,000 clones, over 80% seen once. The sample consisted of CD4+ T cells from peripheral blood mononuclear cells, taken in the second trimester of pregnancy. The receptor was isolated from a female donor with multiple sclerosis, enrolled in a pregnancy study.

CDR3 DNA sequence: TGCGCCAGCAGTGGGACAGGGGCTTCACCCCTCCACTTT. Protein product: CASSGTGASPLHF. This chain connects TRBV5-1 to TRBJ1-6, with TRBD1 matching over 10 bases. The ends lost 5 bases at V and 9 bases at J; junction bases unmatched: 2. This CDR3 is built from 13 residues. Germline values: CDR1 SGHRS, CDR2 YFSETQ.